The 8 T cell receptor beta chains presented below share a single source sample, sequenced in a study of blood T cell repertoires in COVID-19. The table came from immunoSEQ multiplex PCR; TCRdb's copy has only in-frame clones and leaves some out. The data hold 300,000 to 450,000 clones, with around 89% observed a single time. What was sequenced was PBMCs or T cells enriched from blood (not recorded which). These receptors were collected from a woman under 30 who had recovered from COVID-19.

The chain's CDR3 is CASSPGRQGPSSTNEKLFF. The CDR3 bases are TGTGCCAGCAGCCCCGGACGACAGGGCCCCTCATCAACTAATGAAAAACTGTTTTTT. This chain connects TRBV9 to TRBJ1-4; 7 nucleotides align to TRBD1. The J segment lost 0 bases and the V segment lost 4 bases, leaving 15 bases of the junction unmatched. The V gene's germline CDR1 is SGDLS and CDR2 YYNGEE. This CDR3 is built from 19 residues. Variable domain in full (rest from reference TRBV9 and TRBJ1-4): DSGVTQTPKHLITATGQRVTLRCSPRSGDLSVYWYQQSLDQGLQFLIQYYNGEERAKGNILERFSAQQFPDLHSELNLSSLELGDSALYFCASSPGRQGPSSTNEKLFFGSGTQLSVL.

The genes are TRBV5-1 and TRBJ2-1; TRBD2 matches 9 bases. Trimming removed 0 bases from V and 4 bases from J; junction bases left unmatched: 5. The CDR3 runs to 16 residues. The germline gives CDR1 SGHRS, CDR2 YFSETQ. This chain's CDR3 is CASSLEGGGAYNEQFF. The CDR3 bases are TGCGCCAGCAGCTTGGAAGGCGGGGGGGCTTACAATGAGCAGTTCTTC.

The chain couples TRBV5-1 to TRBJ1-2; D possibly corresponds to TRBD1 (6 bases). This CDR3 comprises 16 residues. Looked up from germline, CDR1 is SGHRS and CDR2 is YFSETQ. Trimming cost V 3 bases and J 7 bases, with 22 bases left between them. The CDR3 DNA reads as TGCGCCAGCAGCTCTAATATCTTGACAGGCTTTGGTGGCTACACCTTC. Translated, it gives CASSSNILTGFGGYTF. The full variable domain, in which reference TRBV5-1 and TRBJ1-2 provide the parts outside the CDR3, is KAGVTQTPRYLIKTRGQQVTLSCSPISGHRSVSWYQQTPGQGLQFLFEYFSETQRNKGNFPGRFSGRQFSNSRSEMNVSTLELGDSALYLCASSSNILTGFGGYTFGSGTRLTVV.

The chain employs TRBV12-5 and TRBJ1-4; the D gene is possibly TRBD1 (5 bases). CDR1 is LGHNT, CDR2 FRNRAP, per germline. V shed 5 bases and J shed 7 bases, with 20 bases lying between them. This CDR3 spans 16 amino acids. CDR3 DNA: TGTGCTAGTGGTCAATCGGGCGGGGCTCTAAGTGAAAAACTGTTTTTT. Protein: CASGQSGGALSEKLFF.

The rearrangement uses TRBV19 and TRBJ2-1, with D perhaps TRBD1 (5 bases). The V gene's germline CDR1 is LNHDA and CDR2 SQIVND (reference sequence). The CDR3 totals 12 residues. V dropped 2 bases and J dropped 9 bases, with 8 bases sitting between them. CDR3 amino acids: CASSIQGIEQFF. The DNA for the CDR3 is TGTGCCAGTAGTATACAGGGTATTGAGCAGTTCTTC. Complete variable domain (other parts from reference TRBV19 and TRBJ2-1): DGGITQSPKYLFRKEGQNVTLSCEQNLNHDAMYWYRQDPGQGLRLIYYSQIVNDFQKGDIAEGYSVSREKKESFPLTVTSAQKNPTAFYLCASSIQGIEQFFGPGTRLTVL.

CDR3 in amino acids: CASSGSTSSFTGELFF. CDR3 nucleotides: TGTGCCAGCAGTGGTTCGACTAGCAGCTTTACCGGGGAGCTGTTTTTT. This chain joins TRBV6-4 and TRBJ2-2; 7 nucleotides line up with TRBD2. This CDR3 region has 16 residues. V lost 4 bases and J lost 5; bases outside the gene matches: 10. Germline CDR1 MRHNA, CDR2 SNTAGT.

V usage is TRBV4-3 and J usage is TRBJ2-3; no clear D. The germline V and J ends were trimmed by 1 base and 0 bases, with 11 bases remaining between them. Per germline, CDR1 LGHNA and CDR2 YSLEER. This CDR3 contains 16 residues. CDR3 sequence: CASSQGGQSSTDTQYF. Written as DNA, the CDR3 is TGCGCCAGCAGCCAAGGTGGGCAGTCTAGCACAGATACGCAGTATTTT.

The sample holds a few counts of this clone. The chain couples TRBV3-1 (or the pseudogene TRBV3-2) to TRBJ2-2; D is perhaps TRBD2 (6 bases). Germline loops: CDR1 LGHDT, CDR2 YNNKEL (reference sequence). V lost 1 base to trimming and J lost 7 bases, with 16 bases between them. The CDR3 extends over 16 amino acids. The chain's CDR3 is CASSQVIASDNGELFF. CDR3 nucleotides: TGTGCCAGCAGCCAAGTTATCGCTAGCGATAACGGGGAGCTGTTTTTT.